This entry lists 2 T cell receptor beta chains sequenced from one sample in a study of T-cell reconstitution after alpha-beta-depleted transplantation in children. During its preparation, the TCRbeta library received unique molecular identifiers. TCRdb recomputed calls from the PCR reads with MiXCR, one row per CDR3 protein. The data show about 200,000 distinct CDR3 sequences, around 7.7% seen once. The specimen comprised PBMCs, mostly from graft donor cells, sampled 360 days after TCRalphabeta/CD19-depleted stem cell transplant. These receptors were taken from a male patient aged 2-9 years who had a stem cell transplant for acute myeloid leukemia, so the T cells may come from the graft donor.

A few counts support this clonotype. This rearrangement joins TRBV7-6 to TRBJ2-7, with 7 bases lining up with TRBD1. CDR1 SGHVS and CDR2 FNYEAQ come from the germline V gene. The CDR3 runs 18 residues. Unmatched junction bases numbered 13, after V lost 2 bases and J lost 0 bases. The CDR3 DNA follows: TGTGCCAGCAGCTTACGACCGGGGAAAACAGGGGACTCCTACGAGCAGTACTTC. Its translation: CASSLRPGKTGDSYEQYF.

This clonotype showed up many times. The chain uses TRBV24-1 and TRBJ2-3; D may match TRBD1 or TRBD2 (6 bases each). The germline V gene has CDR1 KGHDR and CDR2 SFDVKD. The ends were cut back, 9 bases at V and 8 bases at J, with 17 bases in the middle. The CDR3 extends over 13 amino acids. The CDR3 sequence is CATSGGPLGTQYF. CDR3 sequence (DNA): TGTGCCACCTCCGGGGGCCCCCTGGGTACGCAGTATTTT.